This passage covers 18 T cell receptor beta chains from one sample sequenced in a study of CD8 T cells in Susac syndrome. cDNA came from about 0.5 to 1 ug RNA primed by random hexamers. From the immunoSEQ multiplex PCR reads, TCRdb called clonotypes with MiXCR, one entry per CDR3 protein. Among about 240,000 distinct CDR3 sequences listed, about 96% were seen once. Sequencing was performed on CD4+ T cells from PBMCs. All receptors come from a human donor with Susac syndrome.

J is TRBJ2-5 and V is TRBV5-1; no clear D gene. The V gene lost 0 bases and the J gene lost 5 bases, with 14 bases spanning the gap. Germline V gene lookup returns CDR1 SGHRS and CDR2 YFSETQ. This CDR3 region has 15 residues. DNA of the CDR3: TGCGCCAGCAGCTTGGGGGCGGCTAGTCCGGAGACCCAGTACTTC. This encodes CASSLGAASPETQYF.

The chain carries TRBV6-5 and TRBJ1-1, with D possibly TRBD1 on 5 matching bases. CDR1 and CDR2 (germline): MNHEY, SVGAGI. The CDR3 length is 13 residues. V gave up 6 bases and J gave up 7 bases, with 15 bases separating them. CDR3 sequence reads: CASSLNFDSEAFF. CDR3 nucleotides: TGTGCCAGCAGCCTCAATTTCGACAGTGAAGCTTTCTTT.

The chain is built from TRBV20-1 and TRBJ2-5; the match to TRBD2 covers 12 bases. CDR1 and CDR2 (germline): DFQATT, SNEGSKA (reference sequence). The J segment lost 6 bases and the V segment lost 1 base, leaving 12 bases of the junction unmatched. CDR3 length equals 17 residues. The DNA of the CDR3 is TGCAGTGCTAGAGGACTAGCGGGAGCGGAGATTCAAAAGACCCAGTACTTC. Amino acid sequence: CSARGLAGAEIQKTQYF.

The chain carries TRBV2 and TRBJ2-5; 9 bases fit TRBD1. The germline V gene encodes CDR1 SNHLY and CDR2 FYNNEI. The CDR3 length is 16 residues. The J segment lost 5 bases and the V segment lost 7 bases, leaving 14 bases of the junction unmatched. The CDR3 sequence is CASMGVLDRGKETQYF. The CDR3 region has the DNA TGTGCCAGCATGGGCGTGTTGGACAGGGGCAAGGAGACCCAGTACTTC.

The V call is TRBV4-1, the J call TRBJ1-1; the D gene is possibly TRBD1 (6 bases). The germline V and J ends were trimmed by 3 bases and 1 base, with 6 bases remaining between them. The CDR3 covers 13 residues. Germline values: CDR1 MGHRA, CDR2 YSYEKL. The CDR3 sequence is CASSQGQNTEAFF. The CDR3 DNA is TGCGCCAGCAGCCAGGGACAGAACACTGAAGCTTTCTTT.

The gene calls are TRBV7-9 and TRBJ1-1; the D is unclear. CDR3 size: 12 residues. Germline V gene sequence: CDR1 SEHNR, CDR2 FQNEAQ (reference sequence). Between the trimmed V and J ends, which lost 3 bases and 6 bases, there was a span of 8 bases. The CDR3 region is CASSFIGSEAFF. The CDR3, as DNA: TGTGCCAGCAGCTTCATTGGATCTGAAGCTTTCTTT.

The chain is built from TRBV4-2 and TRBJ2-7; 13 nucleotides align to TRBD2. The germline V gene encodes CDR1 LGHNA and CDR2 YNFKEQ. CDR3 length: 14 amino acids. The V and J ends lost 4 bases and 5 bases, in that order; junction bases with no gene match: 2. This chain's CDR3 is CASSPGLAGNEQYF. The CDR3 nucleotides are TGTGCCAGCAGCCCGGGACTAGCGGGGAACGAGCAGTACTTC.

The chain has TRBV11-2 and TRBJ2-1, with D possibly TRBD2 on 5 matching bases. Between the trimmed V and J ends, which lost 2 bases and 9 bases, there was a span of 20 bases. This CDR3 spans 16 amino acids. From germline, CDR1 is SGHAT and CDR2 FQNNGV. CDR3 DNA sequence: TGTGCCAGCAGCTTACTTTCCACTAGAATGAGCGTTGAGCAGTTCTTC. Its protein product is CASSLLSTRMSVEQFF.

The V and J genes are TRBV5-1 and TRBJ1-5; D possibly corresponds to TRBD1 (5 bases). V lost 0 bases, J lost 1 base, and 11 bases lay in between. CDR1 and CDR2 (germline): SGHRS, YFSETQ. This CDR3 has 16 amino acids. Here the CDR3 DNA reads TGCGCCAGCAGCTTGGCCGGGGCAGGGAGCAATCAGCCCCAGCATTTT. The encoded protein is CASSLAGAGSNQPQHF.

The chain employs TRBV7-9 and TRBJ2-1, with 8 bases that match TRBD2. This CDR3 has 14 residues. CDR1 is SEHNR, CDR2 FQNEAQ, per germline (reference sequence). The junction had 9 bases not matched to a gene; V was cut back by 5 bases and J by 9 bases. The CDR3 sequence is CASSPGLAIGEQFF. DNA for the CDR3: TGTGCCAGCAGCCCAGGACTAGCAATAGGTGAGCAGTTCTTC.

The gene calls are TRBV28 and TRBJ1-5, with unresolved D. CDR1 MDHEN and CDR2 SYDVKM come from the germline V gene. This CDR3 contains 13 residues. V was shortened by 5 bases and J by 6 bases, with 11 bases between the two germline ends. This CDR3 is CASSVDQIQPQHF. CDR3 in DNA: TGTGCCAGCAGTGTCGACCAGATTCAGCCCCAGCATTTT.

The J gene is TRBJ2-3, the V gene TRBV20-1, with 12 bases that match TRBD2. CDR1 is DFQATT, CDR2 SNEGSKA, per germline (reference sequence). V was clipped by 6 bases and J by 2 bases; unmatched bases: 9. The CDR3 has 16 amino acids. The CDR3 protein is CSAIGLAGGPTDTQYF. CDR3 bases: TGCAGTGCCATCGGGCTAGCGGGAGGGCCCACAGATACGCAGTATTTT.

The chain's CDR3 is CASSQDGNTIYF. The CDR3 DNA sequence: TGTGCCAGCAGCCAGGATGGAAACACCATATATTTT. V usage is TRBV7-8 and J usage is TRBJ1-3, with D uncertain. V dropped 5 bases and J dropped 3 bases, with 5 bases sitting between them. This CDR3 has 12 residues. Germline V lookup: CDR1 SGHVS, CDR2 FQNEAQ.

The rearrangement uses TRBV5-6 and TRBJ2-1; D is undetermined. V lost 0 bases and J lost 9, with 13 bases in between. This CDR3 is 14 amino acids long. The germline V gene encodes CDR1 SGHDT and CDR2 YYEEEE. The chain's CDR3 is CASSLGEGNGEQFF. CDR3 coding DNA: TGTGCCAGCAGCTTGGGGGAAGGTAATGGTGAGCAGTTCTTC. Full variable domain (missing parts from reference TRBV5-6 and TRBJ2-1): DAGVTQSPTHLIKTRGQQVTLRCSPKSGHDTVSWYQQALGQGPQFIFQYYEEEERQRGNFPDRFSGHQFPNYSSELNVNALLLGDSALYLCASSLGEGNGEQFFGPGTRLTVL.

The CDR3 DNA reads as TGCAGTGCTATACGGACAGGGGGGACCCGGAACACTGAAGCTTTCTTT. Its translation: CSAIRTGGTRNTEAFF. The chain carries TRBV20-1 and TRBJ1-1; 10 positions match TRBD1. The V and J ends lost 4 bases and 1 base, in that order; junction bases with no gene match: 9. The CDR3 is 16 residues long. The germline V gene has CDR1 DFQATT and CDR2 SNEGSKA (reference sequence).

Note on this clonotype: One end of the junction varies from germline; a read error may be responsible. This sequence joins TRBV27 and TRBJ2-1, with 8 bases fitting TRBD1. This CDR3 is built from 12 residues. CDR1 is MNHEY and CDR2 is SMNVEV in the germline V gene (reference sequence). CDR3 DNA sequence: TGTGCCAGCAGCCCCGGGACAGGAGAGTTTCTCTTC. Translation gives CASSPGTGEFLF.

The chain combines TRBV3-1 with TRBJ2-3, with 10 bases matching TRBD2. There are 15 residues in the CDR3. Germline-derived CDR1 and CDR2 are LGHDT and YNNKEL (reference sequence). V shed 2 bases, J shed 4 bases, and the junction held 3 bases outside the gene matches. CDR3 amino acids: CASSQSSGGADTQYF. For the CDR3, the DNA is TGTGCCAGCAGCCAATCTAGCGGGGGCGCAGATACGCAGTATTTT.

This chain uses TRBV3-1 with TRBJ2-6, with a possible D match to TRBD1 (5 bases). The V end was cut by 0 bases, the J end by 1 base, with 16 bases between. The CDR3 extends over 19 amino acids. Germline CDR1 and CDR2: LGHDT and YNNKEL (reference sequence). This chain's CDR3 is CASSQEQTQGGSGANVLTF. CDR3 DNA: TGTGCCAGCAGCCAAGAGCAAACGCAGGGTGGTTCTGGGGCCAACGTCCTGACTTTC. Full variable domain (remainder filled in from reference TRBV3-1 and TRBJ2-6): DTAVSQTPKYLVTQMGNDKSIKCEQNLGHDTMYWYKQDSKKFLKIMFSYNNKELIINETVPNRFSPKSPDKAHLNLHINSLELGDSAVYFCASSQEQTQGGSGANVLTFGAGSRLTVL.